The clone carrying this T cell receptor (beta chain) was picked up many times. Its antigen remains unknown. These data come from a study of HIV-infected patients and healthy controls. Looking at the study overall: CD8 counts did not change consistently during early therapy; the CD4:CD8 ratio climbed slightly.

Alpha and beta constant-region primers primed reverse transcription of about 500 ng RNA. Separate chain-specific third strand synthesis with multiplexing indices produced the alpha and beta libraries. TCRdb reprocessed the 5' RACE reads via MiXCR and lists one record per CDR3 protein. Among about 6,600 distinct CDR3 sequences listed, about 8.6% were seen once. Study findings and constraints: HIV+ repertoires were severely depleted of MAIT alpha-chain CDR3s, unlike healthy controls. HIV-infected patients and controls differed significantly in mean usage of eight alpha and eight beta V genes.

V gave up 1 base and J gave up 5 bases; unmatched junction bases: 7. The CDR3 runs to 15 residues. Germline assignment: CDR1 SGHVS and CDR2 FNYEAQ. Roughly three months, about 14 weeks, into antiretroviral therapy, follow-up blood was collected. All unsorted peripheral T cells were captured because whole blood was used without fractionation. This TCR was sampled from an adult with HIV infection. The specimen was blood, collected during antiretroviral therapy. This chain uses TRBV7-6 with TRBJ2-5; 7 nucleotides line up with TRBD2. The CDR3 region has the DNA TGTGCCAGCAGCTTAGAGGTGGGAGGGGAGGAGACCCAGTACTTC. The encoded protein is CASSLEVGGEETQYF.